This T cell receptor (beta chain) appears in the sequencing data of a study of cytomegalovirus exposure and HLA in healthy donors. Amplification used 60 Vbeta primers and 13 Jbeta primers. Clones were sequenced by immunoSEQ multiplex PCR, and TCRdb holds only the in-frame ones, with some missing. This table holds about 180,000 clones, 75% to 90% found once. Germline V gene lookup returns CDR1 ENHRY and CDR2 SYGVKD. V was shortened by 2 bases and J by 6 bases, with 11 bases between the two germline ends. The CDR3 is 14 amino acids. The source of this sequence is a girl aged 10 to 17 in good health and CMV-seropositive. The sample consisted of PBMCs. The rearrangement links TRBV10-3 to TRBJ2-1, with D possibly being TRBD2 (6 bases). In nucleotides, the CDR3 is TGTGCCATCAGTGAGGGGACTGGGGCCAATGAGCAGTTCTTC. Amino acid sequence: CAISEGTGANEQFF.